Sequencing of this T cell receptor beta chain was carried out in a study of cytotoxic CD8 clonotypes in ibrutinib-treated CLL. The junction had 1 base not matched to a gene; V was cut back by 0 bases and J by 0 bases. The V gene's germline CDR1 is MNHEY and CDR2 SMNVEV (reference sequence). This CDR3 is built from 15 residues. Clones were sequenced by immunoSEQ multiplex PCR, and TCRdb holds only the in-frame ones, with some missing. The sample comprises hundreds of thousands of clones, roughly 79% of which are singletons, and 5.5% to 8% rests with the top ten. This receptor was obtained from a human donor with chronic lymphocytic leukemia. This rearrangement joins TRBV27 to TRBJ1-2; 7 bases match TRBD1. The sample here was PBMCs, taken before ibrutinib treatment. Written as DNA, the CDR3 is TGTGCCAGCAGTTTATCGGGACAGTCTAACTATGGCTACACCTTC. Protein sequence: CASSLSGQSNYGYTF.